The next 26 T cell receptor beta chains were all read from a single sample in a study of identical twins. TCRdb re-called the 5' RACE reads through MiXCR, storing one row per CDR3 protein. The profile shows 450,000 to 650,000 distinct CDR3 sequences, 9% to 10% of them singletons. This sample was also put to use in a study of yellow fever vaccine responses in identical twins.

Source material: PBMCs. The receptors were gathered from a woman aged 18 to 35 in good health.

The table lists this clonotype with a count of one. The chain uses TRBV7-2 and TRBJ2-7; D possibly corresponds to TRBD2 (5 bases). V was trimmed by 1 base and J by 2 bases, leaving 15 bases between them. Germline CDR1 is SGHTA and CDR2 is FQGNSA. CDR3 size: 16 residues. CDR3 in DNA: TGTGCCAGCAGCTTAGTAGGAGCGGACGGGACCTACGAGCAGTACTTC. It specifies CASSLVGADGTYEQYF.

The chain couples TRBV29-1 to TRBJ1-1, with 11 bases identical to TRBD1. The CDR3 has 13 residues. Unmatched junction bases numbered 7, after V lost 6 bases and J lost 7 bases. Germline CDR1 SQVTM, CDR2 ANQGSEA. CDR3 sequence reads: CSVGGQGGNEAFF. DNA of the CDR3: TGCAGCGTCGGGGGACAGGGGGGGAATGAAGCTTTCTTT. The variable domain in full, with the rest retrieved from reference TRBV29-1 and TRBJ1-1, is SAVISQKPSRDICQRGTSLTIQCQVDSQVTMMFWYRQQPGQSLTLIATANQGSEATYESGFVIDKFPISRPNLTFSTLTVSNMSPEDSSIYLCSVGGQGGNEAFFGQGTRLTVV.

This chain connects TRBV20-1 to TRBJ2-5; TRBD1 matches at 7 bases. The junction had 4 bases not matched to a gene; V was cut back by 1 base and J by 2 bases. CDR1 DFQATT and CDR2 SNEGSKA come from the germline V gene (reference sequence). The CDR3 loop spans 14 amino acids. CDR3 in DNA: TGCAGTGCTAGAGTCCCGACAGGGCAAGAGACCCAGTACTTC. Translated, it gives CSARVPTGQETQYF.

The V and J genes are TRBV7-9 and TRBJ1-6; the D gene is possibly TRBD1 (6 bases). Germline CDR1 reads SEHNR; CDR2 reads FQNEAQ (reference sequence). Trimming removed 5 bases from V and 6 bases from J, with 17 bases in between. This CDR3 has 16 amino acids. As DNA, the CDR3 is TGTGCCAGCAGCGACGCCGGAACAGGGACTAATTCACCCCTCCACTTT. Its translation is CASSDAGTGTNSPLHF.

This clonotype was seen at least ten times. The chain couples TRBV29-1 to TRBJ1-1, with a weak D call TRBD1 (6 bases). Germline values: CDR1 SQVTM, CDR2 ANQGSEA. The germline V and J ends were trimmed by 6 bases and 2 bases, with 13 bases remaining between them. The CDR3 is 13 residues long. CDR3 loop: CSVVSQGNTEAFF. The CDR3 DNA follows: TGCAGCGTCGTGTCACAGGGTAACACTGAAGCTTTCTTT. The full variable domain, its missing parts supplied by reference TRBV29-1 and TRBJ1-1, is SAVISQKPSRDICQRGTSLTIQCQVDSQVTMMFWYRQQPGQSLTLIATANQGSEATYESGFVIDKFPISRPNLTFSTLTVSNMSPEDSSIYLCSVVSQGNTEAFFGQGTRLTVV.

The sample holds many counts of this clonotype. The gene calls are TRBV10-1 and TRBJ2-5; unclear D gene. V lost 4 bases and J lost 0, with 6 bases in between. CDR1 is WNHNN, CDR2 SYGVQD, per germline (reference sequence). This CDR3 contains 13 residues. The CDR3, as DNA: TGCGCCAGCAGTGGGTCAAACCAAGAGACCCAGTACTTC. Protein product: CASSGSNQETQYF.

This clonotype was counted only a few times. This chain joins TRBV10-3 and TRBJ2-7, with TRBD1 identical over 7 bases. Germline-derived CDR1 and CDR2 are ENHRY and SYGVKD. J gave up 6 bases and V 0 bases, and 8 bases lay outside the gene matches. There are 15 residues in the CDR3. CDR3 sequence (DNA): TGTGCCATCAGTGAGTCAGTAGGAGAGGGGGCCGAGCAGTACTTC. Protein: CAISESVGEGAEQYF.

As concerns this clonotype: One end of the junction fails to match germline, which may point to a read error. The chain employs TRBV7-7 and TRBJ2-1; no clear D. Germline CDR1 SSHAT, CDR2 FNYEAQ (reference sequence). The CDR3 sequence is 12 residues long. Here the CDR3 DNA reads TGTGCTAGCATAGGGCTCAACAATGAGCAGTTCTTC. This sequence encodes CASIGLNNEQFF.

The V call is TRBV12-3 or TRBV12-4, the J call TRBJ2-2; 10 bases match TRBD2. The V segment lost 3 bases and the J segment 2 bases; nucleotides outside the gene matches: 9. This CDR3 spans 18 amino acids. This CDR3 reads CASSFIPTSGANTGELFF. In nucleotides, the CDR3 is TGTGCCAGCAGTTTTATCCCCACTAGCGGGGCTAACACCGGGGAGCTGTTTTTT.

The CDR3 loop reads CASSQMTRRTFF. The CDR3 bases are TGTGCCAGCAGCCAAATGACGCGCCGGACGTTCTTC. The chain recombines TRBV3-1 with TRBJ2-1; D is ambiguous. This CDR3 region has 12 residues. V lost 2 bases, J lost 15 bases, and 14 bases lay in between. Germline CDR1 and CDR2: LGHDT and YNNKEL (reference sequence).

This clonotype was counted a few times. The chain links TRBV7-2 to TRBJ2-7; the match to TRBD2 covers 8 bases. The ends lost 4 bases at V and 4 bases at J; junction bases unmatched: 15. The CDR3 extends over 17 amino acids. Looked up from germline, CDR1 is SGHTA and CDR2 is FQGNSA. CDR3 sequence: CASSSLEKSGSRYEQYF. CDR3 in DNA: TGTGCCAGCAGCTCGCTAGAAAAGAGCGGGAGTAGGTACGAGCAGTACTTC.

The sample holds many counts of this clonotype. This sequence joins TRBV7-2 and TRBJ2-1; D not certain. The germline V and J ends were trimmed by 2 bases and 9 bases, with 11 bases remaining between them. Germline V gene lookup returns CDR1 SGHTA and CDR2 FQGNSA. The CDR3 is made up of 13 amino acids. CDR3: CASSLRPASEQFF. In DNA, the CDR3 is TGTGCCAGCAGCTTACGCCCCGCGTCTGAGCAGTTCTTC.

This clonotype was picked up many times. The chain uses TRBV3-1 and TRBJ2-3; either TRBD1 or TRBD2 may fit D (6 bases each). V was cut by 4 bases and J by 3 bases, with 14 bases left in between. The germline gives CDR1 LGHDT, CDR2 YNNKEL (reference sequence). The CDR3 spans 15 residues. As DNA, the CDR3 is TGTGCCAGCAGCCGAGGGGGGAGCGGAACAGATACGCAGTATTTT. Translating it yields CASSRGGSGTDTQYF.

This clonotype has ten or more counts. The rearrangement joins TRBV24-1 to TRBJ2-1, with D unclear. V lost 3 bases, J lost 9 bases, and 14 bases lay in between. The V gene's germline CDR1 is KGHDR and CDR2 SFDVKD. The CDR3 extends over 14 amino acids. The CDR3 here is CATSDPPITSEQFF. The CDR3 DNA is TGTGCCACCAGTGATCCTCCCATCACGAGTGAGCAGTTCTTC.

The chain couples TRBV20-1 to TRBJ2-1; D possibly corresponds to TRBD2 (7 bases). Trimming left V 3 bases short and J 6 bases short, with 18 bases between. Germline CDR1 and CDR2: DFQATT and SNEGSKA (reference sequence). This CDR3 spans 15 amino acids. CDR3 residues: CSAREKFRGANEQFF. In DNA form, the CDR3 reads TGCAGTGCTAGGGAAAAGTTCCGGGGGGCCAATGAGCAGTTCTTC.

This clonotype was seen a few times. The J gene is TRBJ1-1, the V gene TRBV7-6, with D unclear. The germline V gene encodes CDR1 SGHVS and CDR2 FNYEAQ. This CDR3 is 13 amino acids long. V lost 6 bases to trimming and J lost 0 bases, with 8 bases between them. The CDR3 DNA sequence: TGTGCCAGCAGTTGGGATATGAACACTGAAGCTTTCTTT. It codes for CASSWDMNTEAFF.

This clonotype appeared many times. V usage is TRBV4-3 and J usage is TRBJ1-1; 11 bases agree with TRBD1. Germline V gene lookup returns CDR1 LGHNA and CDR2 YSLEER. The CDR3 totals 15 residues. Trimming at V came to 3 bases and at J to 5 bases, leaving 5 bases not matched to a gene. The CDR3 bases are TGCGCCAGCAGCCAGGCTTGGGACAGGGGGACTGAAGCTTTCTTT. This gives the protein CASSQAWDRGTEAFF.

As to this clonotype: Germline and junction disagree at one end, which may indicate a read error. This chain joins TRBV20-1 and TRBJ2-2; 7 nucleotides line up with TRBD1. Germline V CDR1 and CDR2: DFQATT, SNEGSKA (reference sequence). The CDR3 sequence is 15 residues long. This chain's CDR3 is CCALDRAFEAGELFF. The CDR3 nucleotides read TGCTGTGCCTTAGACAGGGCTTTTGAAGCCGGGGAGCTGTTTTTT.

The chain joins TRBV6-5 to TRBJ1-4, with D possibly being TRBD1 (5 bases). The germline CDR1 and CDR2 sequences are MNHEY and SVGAGI. There are 13 residues in the CDR3. V lost 4 bases and J lost 3, with 6 bases in between. As DNA, the CDR3 is TGTGCCAGCAGTTGGGGCGCTAATGAAAAACTGTTTTTT. It yields the protein CASSWGANEKLFF.

This clonotype was observed a handful of times. The chain links TRBV7-8 to TRBJ2-7; unclear D gene. Germline V CDR1 and CDR2: SGHVS, FQNEAQ. The CDR3 runs 12 residues. V lost 1 base and J 7 bases, leaving 8 bases between the germline ends. CDR3 loop: CASSLGNPEQYF. The CDR3 nucleotides are TGTGCCAGCAGCTTAGGGAACCCGGAGCAGTACTTC.

J is TRBJ2-1 and V is TRBV23-1; TRBD1 agrees at 7 bases. TRBV23-1 is known as an ORF, though its function is uncertain. CDR3 length: 13 residues. J lost 6 bases, V lost 8 bases, and 7 bases had no gene match. The CDR3 is CASAGGYSNEQFF. The CDR3 nucleotides read TGCGCCAGCGCAGGGGGTTACAGCAATGAGCAGTTCTTC.

The chain employs TRBV3-1 and TRBJ2-2, with 7 positions matching TRBD2. Germline CDR1 is LGHDT and CDR2 is YNNKEL (reference sequence). V was clipped by 10 bases and J by 5 bases; unmatched bases: 10. The length of the CDR3 is 14 residues. CDR3 in DNA: TGTGCCACCCTTCACCGCGGGGGAACCGGGGAGCTGTTTTTT. Its translation is CATLHRGGTGELFF.

This rearrangement joins TRBV15 to TRBJ2-6; the D call may be TRBD1 or TRBD2 (5 bases each). The CDR3 runs to 18 residues. CDR1 and CDR2 (germline): LNHNV, YYDKDF (reference sequence). The V and J ends lost 1 base and 1 base respectively, with 14 bases between them. The CDR3 here is CATSRVWQGGSGANVLTF. The CDR3 bases are TGTGCCACCAGCAGAGTCTGGCAGGGCGGGTCTGGGGCCAACGTCCTGACTTTC.

In its sample, this clonotype was seen a few times. The CDR3 sequence: CSAMGGSGELFF. DNA of the CDR3: TGCAGTGCTATGGGGGGTTCCGGGGAGCTGTTTTTT. The rearrangement links TRBV20-1 to TRBJ2-2, with D tentatively TRBD2 (6 bases). The CDR3 consists of 12 residues. Germline lookup yields CDR1 DFQATT and CDR2 SNEGSKA (reference sequence). The V end lost 4 bases, the J end lost 6 bases, and 9 bases lay between the germline ends.

This clonotype showed up many times. CDR3 loop: CSVVSGPARTGELFF. The CDR3 nucleotides read TGCAGCGTTGTATCAGGACCTGCTAGGACCGGGGAGCTGTTTTTT. V and J are TRBV29-1 and TRBJ2-2; no firm D call. V was trimmed by 4 bases and J by 5 bases, leaving 17 bases between them. The germline gives CDR1 SQVTM, CDR2 ANQGSEA. The CDR3 runs to 15 residues.

In this sample, this clonotype turned up many times. CDR3 region: CASSLTPAGMNTEAFF. CDR3 coding DNA: TGTGCCAGCAGCTTAACCCCGGCAGGCATGAACACTGAAGCTTTCTTT. V usage is TRBV7-3 and J usage is TRBJ1-1; D is unclear. This CDR3 contains 16 residues. The ends were cut back, 0 bases at V and 0 bases at J, with 11 bases in the middle. Germline CDR1 SGHTA, CDR2 FQGTGA.